This passage covers 16 T cell receptor beta chains from one sample sequenced in a study of molecular identifiers for immune sequencing clone quantification. TCRdb reprocessed the PCR reads via MiXCR and lists one record per CDR3 protein. The data show more than 300,000 distinct CDR3 sequences, with over 20% seen just once and approximately 0.8% held by the top ten. Material for sequencing was naive CD8+ T cells from blood, with Jurkat cell RNA spiked in. As for subset: FACS-sorted CD8+CD4-CCR7+CD45RA+ naive T cells. The receptors originated from a human donor in good health. Some libraries in this study had Jurkat cell RNA spiked in.

This clonotype was recorded at least ten times. This chain links TRBV4-3 with TRBJ2-3; TRBD2 might be the D (7 bases). The CDR3 has 18 amino acids. V lost 0 bases and J 1 base, leaving 17 bases between the germline ends. Germline V gives CDR1 LGHNA, CDR2 YSLEER. CDR3 sequence (DNA): TGCGCCAGCAGCCAAGATACGGGGGGCCTAGCGGGCACAGATACGCAGTATTTT. Translation gives CASSQDTGGLAGTDTQYF.

As for this clonotype: A read error may explain this, as a much larger clone is one base away. The chain has TRBV5-5 and TRBJ1-5; D unclear. Germline CDR1 SGHKS, CDR2 YYEKEE (reference sequence). There are 16 residues in the CDR3. Trimming removed 7 bases at V and 6 bases at J, with 23 bases between. CDR3 sequence reads: CASDAAWSPISQPQHF. The CDR3 nucleotides read TGTGCCAGCGACGCAGCATGGTCCCCCATTAGTCAGCCCCAGCATTTT.

This clonotype was detected many times. This rearrangement joins TRBV12-3 or TRBV12-4 to TRBJ1-1; unclear D gene. The CDR3 runs to 15 residues. V gave up 6 bases and J gave up 0 bases, with 14 bases separating them. The CDR3 region is CASRTGKQMNTEAFF. CDR3 nucleotides: TGTGCCAGCAGAACGGGAAAGCAGATGAACACTGAAGCTTTCTTT.

This clonotype appeared a few times. A much larger clone differs from this one at a single base, so this may be a read error. V is TRBV7-9 and J is TRBJ1-1; D call uncertain. CDR1 SEHNR and CDR2 FQNEAQ come from the germline V gene (reference sequence). The CDR3 runs to 15 residues. As DNA, the CDR3 is TGTGTCAGCAGCCGGGAGGCCGACATGAACACTGAAGCTTTCTTT. Protein sequence: CVSSREADMNTEAFF.

This clonotype was counted only a few times. The rearrangement links TRBV24-1 to TRBJ2-2; tentatively, D is TRBD2 (5 bases). The CDR3 runs to 14 residues. V lost 4 bases, J lost 3 bases, and 8 bases lay in between. The germline V gene has CDR1 KGHDR and CDR2 SFDVKD. CDR3 sequence reads: CATSETRHTGELFF. CDR3 coding DNA: TGTGCCACCAGTGAAACTAGGCACACCGGGGAGCTGTTTTTT.

A remark on this clonotype: With a much larger clone just one base away, this may be a read error. The V call is TRBV20-1, the J call TRBJ2-7, with TRBD2 matching over 8 bases. CDR3 length: 13 residues. In germline, CDR1 is DFQATT, CDR2 SNEGSKA (reference sequence). Here the CDR3 reads CSGELAVSYERYF. In nucleotides, the CDR3 is TGCAGTGGTGAACTAGCGGTCTCCTACGAGCGGTACTTC.

This clonotype appeared a few times. The V and J genes are TRBV6-2 or TRBV6-3 and TRBJ2-7; D uncertain. The CDR3 loop spans 13 amino acids. In germline, CDR1 is MNHEY, CDR2 SVGEGT. Between the trimmed V and J ends, which lost 7 bases and 2 bases, there was a span of 12 bases. The CDR3 sequence: CASTSAGTYEQYF. CDR3 bases: TGTGCCAGCACCTCGGCCGGAACCTACGAGCAGTACTTC.

This clonotype was seen many times. The chain uses TRBV7-8 and TRBJ1-4; D is ambiguous. This CDR3 contains 15 residues. V shed 4 bases and J shed 8 bases, with 17 bases lying between them. Per germline, CDR1 SGHVS and CDR2 FQNEAQ. CDR3 nucleotide sequence: TGTGCCAGCAGCTCCCGGAGTACGGTGGGGGAAAAACTGTTTTTT. This sequence encodes CASSSRSTVGEKLFF.

J is TRBJ1-2 and V is TRBV20-1; possibly TRBD1 for D (6 bases). The CDR3 loop spans 15 amino acids. Trimming left V 0 bases short and J 3 bases short, with 14 bases between. Germline V CDR1 and CDR2: DFQATT, SNEGSKA (reference sequence). The chain's CDR3 is CSARDPGAGDYGYTF. CDR3 in DNA: TGCAGTGCTAGAGATCCCGGCGCAGGGGACTATGGCTACACCTTC.

This clonotype was recorded many times. The CDR3, as DNA: TGTGCCACCAGTGAGCCAGACCCGGCAGATACGCAGTATTTT. Its protein is CATSEPDPADTQYF. This rearrangement joins TRBV24-1 to TRBJ2-3, with D hard to call. This CDR3 spans 14 amino acids. Looked up from germline, CDR1 is KGHDR and CDR2 is SFDVKD. V was pared by 4 bases and J by 4 bases, with 11 bases between.

As to this clonotype: This could be a read error, since a much larger clone is one nucleotide away. The chain joins TRBV28 to TRBJ1-4; tentative D call: TRBD1 (6 bases). CDR3 length: 13 amino acids. Per germline, CDR1 MDHEN and CDR2 SYDVKM. CDR3 nucleotides: TGTGCCAGCACCTTTCAGGGGAATGGAAAACTGTTTTTT. Translating it yields CASTFQGNGKLFF.

This clonotype was seen repeatedly, ten times or more. The rearrangement links TRBV30 to TRBJ1-1; D remains ambiguous. The CDR3 is 15 residues long. V shed 3 bases and J shed 4 bases, with 18 bases lying between them. Germline CDR1 reads GTSNPN; CDR2 reads SVGIG (reference sequence). The CDR3 DNA reads as TGTGCCTGGAGCTATGTGGGCCGAGGGTCCACTGAAGCTTTCTTT. Its protein product is CAWSYVGRGSTEAFF.

In the case of this clonotype: A read error may explain this, as a much larger clone is one base away. It is likely a read error, because the conserved phenylalanine at the end of the CDR3 is missing. CDR3 protein: CAWSGQGNYGYTS. CDR3 sequence (DNA): TGTGCCTGGAGTGGACAGGGGAACTATGGCTACACCTCC. The V and J genes are TRBV30 and TRBJ1-2; 8 bases line up with TRBD1. The CDR3 is 13 residues long. Germline V lookup: CDR1 GTSNPN, CDR2 SVGIG (reference sequence). J gave up 2 bases and V 1 base, and 0 bases lay outside the gene matches.

Many counts were recorded for this clonotype. The rearrangement uses TRBV4-1 and TRBJ2-5; D gene ambiguous. Trimming took 2 bases from V and 1 from J, leaving 11 bases between them. This CDR3 spans 15 amino acids. The germline V gene encodes CDR1 MGHRA and CDR2 YSYEKL. The CDR3 DNA sequence: TGCGCCAGCAGCCAACCCCAGTCTGTCCAAGAGACCCAGTACTTC. Its protein product is CASSQPQSVQETQYF.

This clonotype was seen repeatedly, ten times or more. The chain couples TRBV7-8 to TRBJ1-1; D may be TRBD1 (5 bases). The V end lost 1 base, the J end lost 7 bases, and 13 bases lay between the germline ends. This CDR3 has 14 amino acids. CDR1 is SGHVS and CDR2 is FQNEAQ in the germline V gene. The CDR3 loop is CASSLGQPGGEAFF. The CDR3 nucleotides are TGTGCCAGCAGCTTAGGACAGCCGGGGGGTGAAGCTTTCTTT. Looking up the rest from reference TRBV7-8 and TRBJ1-1 gives the full variable domain: GAGVSQSPRYKVAKRGQDVALRCDPISGHVSLFWYQQALGQGPEFLTYFQNEAQLDKSGLPSDRFFAERPEGSVSTLKIQRTQQEDSAVYLCASSLGQPGGEAFFGQGTRLTVV.

V gene TRBV30 combines with J gene TRBJ1-5; D uncertain. V was clipped by 4 bases and J by 0 bases, with 7 bases between them. There are 13 residues in the CDR3. CDR1 is GTSNPN and CDR2 is SVGIG in the germline V gene (reference sequence). CDR3 nucleotides: TGTGCCTGGACTGACTATAGCAATCAGCCCCAGCATTTT. As protein: CAWTDYSNQPQHF. Full variable domain (rest looked up from reference TRBV30 and TRBJ1-5): SQTIHQWPATLVQPVGSPLSLECTVEGTSNPNLYWYRQAAGRGLQLLFYSVGIGQISSEVPQNLSASRPQDRQFILSSKKLLLSDSGFYLCAWTDYSNQPQHFGDGTRLSIL.